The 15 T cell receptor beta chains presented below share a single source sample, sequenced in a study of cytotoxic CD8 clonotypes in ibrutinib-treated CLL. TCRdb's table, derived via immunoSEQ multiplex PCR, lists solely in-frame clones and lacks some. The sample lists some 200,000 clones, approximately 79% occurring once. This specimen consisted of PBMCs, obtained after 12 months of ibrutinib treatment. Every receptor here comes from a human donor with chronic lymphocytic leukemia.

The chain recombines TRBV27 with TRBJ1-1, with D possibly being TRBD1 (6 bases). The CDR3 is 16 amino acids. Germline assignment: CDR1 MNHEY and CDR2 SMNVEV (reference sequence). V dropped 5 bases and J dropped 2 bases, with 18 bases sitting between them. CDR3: CASSPRGGAGNTEAFF. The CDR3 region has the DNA TGTGCCAGCAGTCCCCGGGGGGGGGCAGGAAACACTGAAGCTTTCTTT.

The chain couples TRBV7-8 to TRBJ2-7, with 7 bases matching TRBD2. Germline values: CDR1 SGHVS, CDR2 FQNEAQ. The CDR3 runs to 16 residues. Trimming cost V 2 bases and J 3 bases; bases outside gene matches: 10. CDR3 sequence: CASSLWGGGGSYEQYF. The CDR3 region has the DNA TGTGCCAGCAGCTTATGGGGAGGCGGCGGGAGCTACGAGCAGTACTTC.

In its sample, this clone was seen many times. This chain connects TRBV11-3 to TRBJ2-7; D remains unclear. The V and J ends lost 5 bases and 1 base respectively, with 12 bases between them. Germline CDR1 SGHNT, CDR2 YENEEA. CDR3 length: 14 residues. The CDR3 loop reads CASSLGYGSYEQYF. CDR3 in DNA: TGTGCCAGCAGCCTAGGGTACGGGTCCTACGAGCAGTACTTC.

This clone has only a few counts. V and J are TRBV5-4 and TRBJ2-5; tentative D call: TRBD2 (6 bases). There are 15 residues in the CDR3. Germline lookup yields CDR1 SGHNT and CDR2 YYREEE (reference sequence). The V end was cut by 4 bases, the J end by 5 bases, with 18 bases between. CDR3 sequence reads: CASSPQIAAEETQYF. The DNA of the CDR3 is TGTGCCAGCAGCCCCCAAATAGCGGCTGAGGAGACCCAGTACTTC. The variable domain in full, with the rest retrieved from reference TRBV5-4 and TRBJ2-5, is ETGVTQSPTHLIKTRGQQVTLRCSSQSGHNTVSWYQQALGQGPQFIFQYYREEENGRGNFPPRFSGLQFPNYSSELNVNALELDDSALYLCASSPQIAAEETQYFGPGTRLLVL.

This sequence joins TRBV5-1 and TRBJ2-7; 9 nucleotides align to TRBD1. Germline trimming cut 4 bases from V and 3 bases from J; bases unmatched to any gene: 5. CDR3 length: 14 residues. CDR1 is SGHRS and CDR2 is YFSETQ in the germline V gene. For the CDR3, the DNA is TGCGCCAGCAGCGCCGGGACAGGGCTCTACGAGCAGTACTTC. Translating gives CASSAGTGLYEQYF. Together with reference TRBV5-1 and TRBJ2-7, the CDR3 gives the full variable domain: KAGVTQTPRYLIKTRGQQVTLSCSPISGHRSVSWYQQTPGQGLQFLFEYFSETQRNKGNFPGRFSGRQFSNSRSEMNVSTLELGDSALYLCASSAGTGLYEQYFGPGTRLTVT.

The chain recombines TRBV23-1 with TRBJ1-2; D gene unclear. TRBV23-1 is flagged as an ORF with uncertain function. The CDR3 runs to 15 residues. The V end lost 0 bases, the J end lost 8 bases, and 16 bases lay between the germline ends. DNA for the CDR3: TGCGCCAGCAGTCAATCGAAAAGTATTTTAGGAGGCTACACCTTC. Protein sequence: CASSQSKSILGGYTF.

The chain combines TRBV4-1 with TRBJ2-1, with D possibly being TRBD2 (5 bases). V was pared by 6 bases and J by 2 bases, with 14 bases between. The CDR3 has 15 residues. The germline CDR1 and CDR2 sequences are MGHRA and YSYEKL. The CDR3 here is CASRRQLGTYNEQFF. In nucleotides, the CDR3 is TGCGCCAGCAGGCGTCAACTAGGCACCTACAATGAGCAGTTCTTC.

The chain's CDR3 is CSVLAGGLTDTQYF. For the CDR3, the DNA is TGCAGCGTTTTAGCGGGAGGCCTTACAGATACGCAGTATTTT. The chain has TRBV29-1 and TRBJ2-3, with 10 bases aligning to TRBD2. Germline values: CDR1 SQVTM, CDR2 ANQGSEA. The CDR3 has 14 residues. Germline trimming cut 5 bases from V and 3 bases from J; bases unmatched to any gene: 5.

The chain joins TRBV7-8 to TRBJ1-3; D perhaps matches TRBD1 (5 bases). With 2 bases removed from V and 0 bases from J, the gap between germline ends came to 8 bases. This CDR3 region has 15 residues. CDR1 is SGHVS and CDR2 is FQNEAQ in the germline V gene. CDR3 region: CASSLWGGSGNTIYF. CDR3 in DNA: TGTGCCAGCAGCTTATGGGGGGGCTCTGGAAACACCATATATTTT.

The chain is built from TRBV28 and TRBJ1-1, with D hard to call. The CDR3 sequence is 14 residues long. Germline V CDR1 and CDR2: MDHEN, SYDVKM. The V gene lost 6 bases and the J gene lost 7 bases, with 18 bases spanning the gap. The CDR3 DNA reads TGTGCCAGCAGCCCCCGGATAGGGAGAGGTGAAGCTTTCTTT. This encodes CASSPRIGRGEAFF. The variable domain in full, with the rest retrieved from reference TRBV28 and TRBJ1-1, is DVKVTQSSRYLVKRTGEKVFLECVQDMDHENMFWYRQDPGLGLRLIYFSYDVKMKEKGDIPEGYSVSREKKERFSLILESASTNQTSMYLCASSPRIGRGEAFFGQGTRLTVV.

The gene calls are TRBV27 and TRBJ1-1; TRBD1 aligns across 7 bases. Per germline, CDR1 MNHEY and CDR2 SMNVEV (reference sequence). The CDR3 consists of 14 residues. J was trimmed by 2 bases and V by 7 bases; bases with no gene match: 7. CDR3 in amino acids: CASKWDSRNTEAFF. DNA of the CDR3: TGTGCCAGCAAATGGGACAGCCGTAACACTGAAGCTTTCTTT.

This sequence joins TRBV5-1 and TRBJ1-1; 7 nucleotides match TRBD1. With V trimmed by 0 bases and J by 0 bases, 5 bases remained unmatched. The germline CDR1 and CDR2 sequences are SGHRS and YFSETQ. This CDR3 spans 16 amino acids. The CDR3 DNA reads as TGCGCCAGCAGCTTGGTGAAGGGACAGATGAACACTGAAGCTTTCTTT. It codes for CASSLVKGQMNTEAFF.

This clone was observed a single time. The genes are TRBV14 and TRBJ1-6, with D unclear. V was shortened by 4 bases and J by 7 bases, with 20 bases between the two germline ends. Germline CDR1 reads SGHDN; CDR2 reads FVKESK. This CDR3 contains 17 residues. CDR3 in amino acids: CASSPFGFREPNSPLHF. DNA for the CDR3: TGTGCCAGCAGCCCCTTCGGGTTTCGCGAACCGAATTCACCCCTCCACTTT.

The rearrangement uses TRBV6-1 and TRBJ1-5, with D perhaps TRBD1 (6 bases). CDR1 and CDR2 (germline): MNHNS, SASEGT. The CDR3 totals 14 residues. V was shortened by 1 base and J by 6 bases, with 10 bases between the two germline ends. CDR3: CASSEGEGGQPQHF. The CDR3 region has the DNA TGTGCCAGCAGTGAAGGGGAAGGGGGTCAGCCCCAGCATTTT.

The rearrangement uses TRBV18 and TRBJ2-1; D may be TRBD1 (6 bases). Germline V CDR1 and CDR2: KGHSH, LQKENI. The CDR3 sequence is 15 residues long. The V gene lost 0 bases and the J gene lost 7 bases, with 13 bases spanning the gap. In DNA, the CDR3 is TGTGCCAGCTCACCACCTACAGGGATTGTGAATGAGCAGTTCTTC. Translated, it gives CASSPPTGIVNEQFF.